This T cell receptor beta chain was sequenced during a study of shared clonotypes between healthy human individuals. Study observations and caveats: Some naive CD4 clonotypes, around 4.7%, turned up in common across several donors.

This clone was recorded only once. Its cognate antigen is unknown. Per germline, CDR1 KGHSH and CDR2 LQKENI. V was shortened by 3 bases and J by 4 bases, with 13 bases between the two germline ends. This CDR3 is 14 amino acids long. Generated by immunoSEQ multiplex PCR, the TCRdb table keeps only in-frame clones and is missing some. The sample records approximately 1,500,000 clones, about 98% being singletons. The chain links TRBV18 to TRBJ2-7; perhaps TRBD1 as D (5 bases). The sequencing sample was made of naive CD4+ T cells sorted from blood. Specified subset: CD45RA+ positively selected. This sequence originates from a man under 40 in good health. The CDR3 region has the DNA TGTGCCAGCTCACCGACAGCAAAGGGATACGAGCAGTACTTC. Encoded protein: CASSPTAKGYEQYF.